Following are 8 T cell receptor beta chains from one sample sequenced in a study of shared clonotypes between healthy human individuals. Data came from immunoSEQ multiplex PCR; TCRdb stores just in-frame clones and leaves some out. The table shows under 1,900,000 clones, with approximately 98.5% occurring only once. Sequencing was performed on naive CD4+ T cells sorted from blood. The subset was: CD45RA+ positively selected. The receptors here all came from a man aged 25-40 years in good health.

The V and J genes are TRBV27 and TRBJ2-7; D not certain. Germline V gives CDR1 MNHEY, CDR2 SMNVEV (reference sequence). The CDR3 has 14 amino acids. V dropped 5 bases and J dropped 0 bases, with 11 bases sitting between them. The CDR3: CASSKSTASYEQYF. As DNA, the CDR3 is TGTGCCAGCAGTAAAAGCACCGCCTCCTACGAGCAGTACTTC.

The J gene is TRBJ2-2, the V gene TRBV11-3, with D unresolved. Deletions cut 5 bases from V and 0 bases from J, with 7 bases between. The CDR3 runs 14 residues. Germline-derived CDR1 and CDR2 are SGHNT and YENEEA. CDR3 coding DNA: TGTGCCAGCAGCCGAAAGACGAACACCGGGGAGCTGTTTTTT. It codes for CASSRKTNTGELFF.

To note about this clone: The same CDR3 arises from other DNA sequences in this sample as well. The chain employs TRBV11-2 and TRBJ2-7, with D unresolved. The CDR3 contains 11 residues. CDR1 is SGHAT and CDR2 is FQNNGV in the germline V gene. V shed 5 bases and J shed 0 bases, with 2 bases lying between them. The CDR3 sequence is CASSRSYEQYF. The CDR3 nucleotides are TGTGCCAGCAGCCGCTCCTACGAGCAGTACTTC.

The rearrangement links TRBV18 to TRBJ2-5; D possibly corresponds to TRBD1 (6 bases). Germline CDR1 reads KGHSH; CDR2 reads LQKENI. The CDR3 is 17 amino acids. Deletions cut 4 bases from V and 2 bases from J, with 20 bases between. The CDR3 DNA reads as TGTGCCAGCTCACAATTAAGCCAAACAGGGAAGCAAGAGACCCAGTACTTC. It is translated as CASSQLSQTGKQETQYF.

The CDR3 nucleotides read TGTGCCAGCAGCTTAGAGCCTTTCGGGGGAGAAGCTTTCTTT. Amino acids: CASSLEPFGGEAFF. J is TRBJ1-1 and V is TRBV7-6; weak D call: TRBD1 (5 bases). Per germline, CDR1 SGHVS and CDR2 FNYEAQ. V was cut by 1 base and J by 8 bases, with 14 bases left in between. This CDR3 spans 14 amino acids.

The V call is TRBV14, the J call TRBJ2-7, with 8 bases aligning to TRBD2. J was trimmed by 2 bases and V by 11 bases; bases with no gene match: 11. The CDR3 sequence is 14 residues long. Germline loops: CDR1 SGHDN, CDR2 FVKESK. In DNA, the CDR3 is TGTGCCCGGGAGAGAGTAGCGGGGCCCTACGAGCAGTACTTC. This translates into CARERVAGPYEQYF. The full variable domain, rest sourced from reference TRBV14 and TRBJ2-7, is EAGVTQFPSHSVIEKGQTVTLRCDPISGHDNLYWYRRVMGKEIKFLLHFVKESKQDESGMPNNRFLAERTGGTYSTLKVQPAELEDSGVYFCARERVAGPYEQYFGPGTRLTVT.

In its sample, this clone was seen once. The gene calls are TRBV7-2 and TRBJ1-5; 11 bases line up with TRBD1. Trimming cost V 2 bases and J 6 bases; bases outside gene matches: 6. The CDR3 runs 16 residues. CDR1 and CDR2 (germline): SGHTA, FQGNSA. In nucleotides, the CDR3 is TGTGCCAGCAGCTTACTTGGACAGGGGGCAGGTCAGCCCCAGCATTTT. This sequence encodes CASSLLGQGAGQPQHF.

The V call is TRBV5-1, the J call TRBJ1-1, with a possible D match to TRBD1 (5 bases). Per germline, CDR1 SGHRS and CDR2 YFSETQ. Trimming shortened V by 3 bases and J by 4 bases, and 16 bases separated the two germline ends. This CDR3 has 15 residues. The chain's CDR3 is CASSSGHGTATEAFF. CDR3 nucleotides: TGCGCCAGCAGCTCCGGACACGGGACGGCCACTGAAGCTTTCTTT.